Below are 5 T cell receptor beta chains sequenced from a single sample in a study of monozygotic twins with inflammatory bowel disease (dated by TCRdb to between 2019 and 2020). Libraries were built with 5' RACE. This sample was sequenced with an Illumina HiSeq 2500. Once TCRdb had reprocessed the reads, it stored one entry per CDR3 protein sequence and supplied no DNA. The sample table includes over 110,000 distinct CDR3 sequences. Together, the top ten hold less than 3% of the sample. The sample taken for sequencing was blood. These receptors were taken from a human donor with ulcerative colitis or Crohn's disease, or a healthy co-twin of an affected twin (not recorded which).

This chain joins TRBV4-3 and TRBJ2-3; TCRdb calls TRBD2, which cannot be checked without DNA. From germline, CDR1 is LGHNA and CDR2 YSLEER. The CDR3 totals 16 residues. The CDR3 is CASSLQLAGGTDTQYF.

V usage is TRBV30 and J usage is TRBJ1-2. In germline, CDR1 is GTSNPN, CDR2 SVGIG (reference sequence). There are 12 residues in the CDR3. The CDR3 loop reads CAWNHGGYGYTF.

The genes are TRBV5-1 and TRBJ2-2; TCRdb reports TRBD1, a call that lacks DNA to check it against. Germline-derived CDR1 and CDR2 are SGHRS and YFSETQ. The CDR3 consists of 17 residues. CDR3: CASSLGDRERNTGELFF.

The chain joins TRBV7-2 to TRBJ2-7; TCRdb gives TRBD2 as the D gene, but with no DNA this cannot be confirmed. The CDR3 runs 16 residues. CDR1 is SGHTA and CDR2 is FQGNSA in the germline V gene. The CDR3 loop is CASSLALAGGIYEQYF.

The chain carries TRBV7-2 and TRBJ2-7; TCRdb designates TRBD1, a call that cannot be tested without DNA. The CDR3 has 17 residues. Germline loops: CDR1 SGHTA, CDR2 FQGNSA. The CDR3 is CASSLRGTGVSSYEQYF. The whole variable domain, filled in from reference TRBV7-2 and TRBJ2-7, reads GAGVSQSPSNKVTEKGKDVELRCDPISGHTALYWYRQSLGQGLEFLIYFQGNSAPDKSGLPSDRFSAERTGGSVSTLTIQRTQQEDSAVYLCASSLRGTGVSSYEQYFGPGTRLTVT.